A single T cell receptor (beta chain) is shown here with its context. These data are taken from a study of T cells expressing NK-cell markers. Study details: The authors derived TCR beta repertoires from sorted CD3+CD56+NKG2C+, CD3+CD56+NKG2C- and CD3+CD56-NKG2C+ T cells. Seropositivity for HCMV was found in seven of the eight sequenced donors, with one seronegative.

TCRdb reprocessed the 5' RACE reads; each CDR3 protein has one entry and no DNA is given. This listing includes fewer than 400,000 distinct CDR3 sequences. This CDR3 has 17 amino acids. The clonotype originates from a woman in her fifties or sixties in good health. The V call is TRBV12-3 or TRBV12-4, the J call TRBJ2-7; the TCRdb call, TRBD1, lacks DNA for checking. Material: blood T cells: a sorted CD56 or NKG2C T cell subset, CD4+ or CD8+ T cells, or bulk PBMC T cells (not recorded which). CDR3 region: CASSPPLPGPKGFEQYF.